This T cell receptor beta chain appears in the sequencing data of a study of blood T cell repertoires in COVID-19. Turning to the study itself: From T cells, B-cell-depleted T cells, or PBMCs came the material, which was cDNA or gDNA.

Seattle cases were enrolled at active infection and followed longitudinally. Original analysis: Using reference gene primer amplification, nucleated cell counts were estimated. Data came from immunoSEQ multiplex PCR; TCRdb stores just in-frame clones and leaves some out. The V and J calls and clone size are taken from that table; D and trimming were inferred from the DNA. The sample lists 100,000 or so clones; roughly 92% were seen once. The CDR3 sequence is 15 residues long. Germline CDR1 is ENHRY and CDR2 is SYGVKD. The V gene end was trimmed by 4 bases and the J gene end by 9 bases; junction bases not matched to a gene: 11.

Sequences were obtained from peripheral blood. This sequence was found in a woman aged 45-65 years with COVID-19, enrolled during active disease. The V call is TRBV10-3, the J call TRBJ1-3, with 8 bases fitting TRBD1. The CDR3 sequence: CAISVTGAYSCTIYF. The DNA of the CDR3 is TGTGCCATCAGTGTGACAGGGGCCTATTCTTGCACCATATATTTT.